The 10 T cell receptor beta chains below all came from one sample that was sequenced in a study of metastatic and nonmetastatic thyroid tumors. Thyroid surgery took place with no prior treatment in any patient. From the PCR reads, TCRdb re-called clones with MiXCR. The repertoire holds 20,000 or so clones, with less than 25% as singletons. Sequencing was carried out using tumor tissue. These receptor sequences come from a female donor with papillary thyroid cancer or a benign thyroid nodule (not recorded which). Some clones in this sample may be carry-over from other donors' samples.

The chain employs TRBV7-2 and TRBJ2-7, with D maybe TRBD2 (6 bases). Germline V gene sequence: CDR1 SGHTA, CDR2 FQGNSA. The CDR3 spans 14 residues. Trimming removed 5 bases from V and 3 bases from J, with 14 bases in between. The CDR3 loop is CASSPGTGIYEQYF. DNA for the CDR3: TGTGCCAGCAGCCCGGGGACTGGAATCTACGAGCAGTACTTC.

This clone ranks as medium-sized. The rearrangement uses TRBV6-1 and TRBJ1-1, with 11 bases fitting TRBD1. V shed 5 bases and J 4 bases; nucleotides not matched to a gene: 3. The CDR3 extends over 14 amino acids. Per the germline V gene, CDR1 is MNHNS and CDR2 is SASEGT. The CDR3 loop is CASSPGQGVTEAFF. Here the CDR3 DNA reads TGTGCCAGCAGTCCGGGACAGGGGGTCACTGAAGCTTTCTTT.

The CDR3 protein is CASSPDGQRNLYGYTF. The CDR3 DNA follows: TGTGCCAGCTCACCAGACGGACAGAGAAACTTATATGGCTACACCTTC. The chain employs TRBV18 and TRBJ1-2, with D possibly TRBD1 on 6 matching bases. CDR1 is KGHSH, CDR2 LQKENI, per germline. Trimming removed 2 bases at V and 5 bases at J, with 18 bases between. CDR3 size: 16 residues.

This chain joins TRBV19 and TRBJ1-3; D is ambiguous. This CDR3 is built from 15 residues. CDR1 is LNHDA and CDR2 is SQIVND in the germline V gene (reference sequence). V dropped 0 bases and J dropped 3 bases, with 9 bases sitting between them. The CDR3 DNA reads TGTGCCAGTAGTATAGATTCGGTCGGTGGAAACACCATATATTTT. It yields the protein CASSIDSVGGNTIYF.

The CDR3 here is CSAPPEIAGVNEQFF. In nucleotides, the CDR3 is TGCAGTGCTCCACCCGAGATAGCGGGTGTCAATGAGCAGTTCTTC. J is TRBJ2-1 and V is TRBV20-1; 7 nucleotides agree with TRBD2. Germline CDR1 and CDR2: DFQATT and SNEGSKA (reference sequence). This CDR3 is 15 amino acids long. V was pared by 5 bases and J by 6 bases, with 13 bases of the junction left unmatched.

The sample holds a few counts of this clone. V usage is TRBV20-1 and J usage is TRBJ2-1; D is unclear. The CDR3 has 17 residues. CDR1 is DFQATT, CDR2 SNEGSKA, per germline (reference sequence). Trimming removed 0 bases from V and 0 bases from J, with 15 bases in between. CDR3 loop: CSARDKLAASSYNEQFF. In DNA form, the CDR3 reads TGCAGTGCTAGAGATAAATTGGCGGCGAGCTCCTACAATGAGCAGTTCTTC.

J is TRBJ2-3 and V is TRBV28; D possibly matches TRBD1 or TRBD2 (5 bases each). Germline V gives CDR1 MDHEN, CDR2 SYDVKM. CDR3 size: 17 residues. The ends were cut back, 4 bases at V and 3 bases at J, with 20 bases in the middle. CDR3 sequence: CASSSTRLHGATDTQYF. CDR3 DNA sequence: TGTGCCAGCAGTTCAACAAGACTACACGGGGCGACAGATACGCAGTATTTT.

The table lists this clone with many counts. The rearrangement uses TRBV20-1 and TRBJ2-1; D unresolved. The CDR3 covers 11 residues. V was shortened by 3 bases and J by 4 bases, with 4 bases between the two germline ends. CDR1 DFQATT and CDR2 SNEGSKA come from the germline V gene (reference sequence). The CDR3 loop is CSASRYNEQFF. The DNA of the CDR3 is TGCAGTGCTAGTCGGTACAATGAGCAGTTCTTC.

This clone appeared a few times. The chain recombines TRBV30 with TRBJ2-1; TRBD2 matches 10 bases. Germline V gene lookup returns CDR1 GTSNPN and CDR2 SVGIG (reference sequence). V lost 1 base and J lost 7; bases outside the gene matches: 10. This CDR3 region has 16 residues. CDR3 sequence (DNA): TGTGCCTGGAGTGACTCCCCTATAGCGGGGGGTAATGAGCAGTTCTTC. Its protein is CAWSDSPIAGGNEQFF.

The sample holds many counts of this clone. The CDR3 DNA sequence: TGTGCCAGCTCACTTAATTCGCCCCTACAGGGTTACGAGCAGTACTTC. This translates into CASSLNSPLQGYEQYF. This chain connects TRBV18 to TRBJ2-7; D perhaps matches TRBD1 (6 bases). The CDR3 loop spans 16 amino acids. The V gene's germline CDR1 is KGHSH and CDR2 LQKENI. Trimming shortened V by 4 bases and J by 4 bases, and 20 bases separated the two germline ends.